This T cell receptor (beta chain) is drawn from a study of Tregs in tolerant kidney transplant recipients. Broader study findings: Expanding Tregs on activated donor B cells appeared to best identify donor-specific TCRbeta clones.

On this clone itself: The antigen is undetermined.

The V end was cut by 8 bases, the J end by 12 bases, with 10 bases between. The CDR3 extends over 10 amino acids. Germline CDR1 and CDR2: SNHLY and FYNNEI. The data were produced by immunoSEQ multiplex PCR, yet TCRdb's version contains in-frame clones alone and is incomplete. This table has about 88,000 clones, 85% to 95% appearing once. Sequencing used CD8+ T cells from blood. The sequence derives from a human donor in good health. The V call is TRBV2, the J call TRBJ1-4; D is perhaps TRBD1 (5 bases). CDR3 protein: CASGGRELFF. CDR3 nucleotides: TGTGCCAGCGGGGGGAGAGAACTGTTTTTT.